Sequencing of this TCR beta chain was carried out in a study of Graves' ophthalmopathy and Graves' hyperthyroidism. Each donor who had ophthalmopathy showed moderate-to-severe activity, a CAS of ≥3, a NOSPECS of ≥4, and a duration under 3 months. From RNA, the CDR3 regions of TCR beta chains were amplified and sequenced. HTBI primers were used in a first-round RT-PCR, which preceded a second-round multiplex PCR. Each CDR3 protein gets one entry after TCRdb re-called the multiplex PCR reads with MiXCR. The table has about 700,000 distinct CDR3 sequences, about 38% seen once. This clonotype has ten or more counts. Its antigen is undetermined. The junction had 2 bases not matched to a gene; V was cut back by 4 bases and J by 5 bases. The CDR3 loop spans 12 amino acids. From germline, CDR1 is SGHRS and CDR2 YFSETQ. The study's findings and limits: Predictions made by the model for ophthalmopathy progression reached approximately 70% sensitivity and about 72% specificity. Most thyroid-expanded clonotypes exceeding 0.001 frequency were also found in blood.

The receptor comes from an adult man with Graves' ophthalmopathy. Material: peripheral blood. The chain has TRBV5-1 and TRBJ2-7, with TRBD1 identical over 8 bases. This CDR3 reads CASSPGGNEQYF. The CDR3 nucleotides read TGCGCCAGCAGCCCAGGGGGCAACGAGCAGTACTTC.